This T cell receptor beta chain appears in the sequencing data of a study of blood T cell repertoires in COVID-19. The wider study: Material from acute and convalescent COVID-19 was sourced from the United States, Italy and Spain. T cells, B-cell-depleted T cells, or PBMCs supplied cDNA or gDNA.

Patients of the Seattle cohort, enrolled during active infection, were followed longitudinally. Study processing details: Amplification from reference gene primers served as the basis for estimated nucleated cell counts. Profiling relied on immunoSEQ multiplex PCR, and the TCRdb table lists in-frame clones only, not all of them. The V and J calls and the clone size are those of that table, but D and trimming were determined from the DNA. This repertoire shows 100,000 to 150,000 clones, more than 85% found once; its top ten account for approximately 4.3%. Germline assignment: CDR1 SEHNR and CDR2 FQNEAQ (reference sequence). V was clipped by 6 bases and J by 4 bases, with 18 bases between them. The CDR3 totals 15 residues.

This TCR derives from a man in his 60s with COVID-19, enrolled during active disease. The rearrangement links TRBV7-9 to TRBJ1-2, with D perhaps matching TRBD1 (6 bases). Source material: peripheral blood. CDR3 amino acids: CASRGGQTISYGYTF. Here the CDR3 DNA reads TGTGCCAGCAGGGGGGGGCAGACCATTTCCTATGGCTACACCTTC.